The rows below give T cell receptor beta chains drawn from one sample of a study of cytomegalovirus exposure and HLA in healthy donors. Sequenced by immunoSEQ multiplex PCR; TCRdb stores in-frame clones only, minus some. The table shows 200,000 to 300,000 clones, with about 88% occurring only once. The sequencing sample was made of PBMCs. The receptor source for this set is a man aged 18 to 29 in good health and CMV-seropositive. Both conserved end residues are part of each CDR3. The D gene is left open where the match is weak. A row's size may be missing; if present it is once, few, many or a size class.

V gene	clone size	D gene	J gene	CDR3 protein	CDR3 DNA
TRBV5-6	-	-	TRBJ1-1	CASSSAGPGAFF	TGTGCCAGCAGCTCCGCAGGGCCCGGGGCTTTCTTT
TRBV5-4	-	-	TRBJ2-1	CASSLGGGRPSYNEQFF	TGTGCCAGCAGCTTAGGGGGCGGGAGGCCTTCCTACAATGAGCAGTTCTTC
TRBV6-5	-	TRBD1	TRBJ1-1	CASSLAGTGLEAFF	TGTGCCAGCAGTTTAGCCGGGACAGGGCTTGAAGCTTTCTTT
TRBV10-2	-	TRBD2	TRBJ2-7	CASSEGLAGAYEQYF	TGCGCCAGCAGTGAAGGGCTAGCGGGAGCTTACGAGCAGTACTTC
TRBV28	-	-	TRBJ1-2	CASTDSYGYTF	TGTGCCAGTACTGACAGCTATGGCTACACCTTC
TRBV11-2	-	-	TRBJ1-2	CASSLGQGGYGYTF	TGTGCCAGCAGCTTAGGCCAGGGCGGCTATGGCTACACCTTC
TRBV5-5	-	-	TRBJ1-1	CASSLVGTVNTEAFF	TGTGCCAGCAGCTTGGTTGGGACCGTGAACACTGAAGCTTTCTTT
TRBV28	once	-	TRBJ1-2	CASSLSQTGYGYTF	TGTGCCAGCAGTTTGAGTCAGACAGGCTATGGCTACACCTTC
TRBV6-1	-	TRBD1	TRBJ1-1	CASRVRGDTEAFF	TGTGCCAGCAGGGTCAGGGGGGACACTGAAGCTTTCTTT
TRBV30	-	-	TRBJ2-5	CAWSVGKETQYF	TGTGCCTGGAGTGTCGGTAAAGAGACCCAGTACTTC
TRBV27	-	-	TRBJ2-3	CASSFGGTDTQYF	TGTGCCAGCAGTTTCGGTGGGACAGATACGCAGTATTTT
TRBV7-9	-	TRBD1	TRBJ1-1	CASSQKGQKNTEAFF	TGTGCCAGCAGCCAAAAGGGACAGAAGAACACTGAAGCTTTCTTT
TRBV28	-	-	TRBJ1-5	CASTSSDSNQPQHF	TGTGCCAGCACCTCGAGTGATAGCAATCAGCCCCAGCATTTT
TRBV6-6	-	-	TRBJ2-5	CASSFRSQETQYF	TGTGCCAGCAGTTTTCGGTCCCAAGAGACCCAGTACTTC
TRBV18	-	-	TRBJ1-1	CASSPLTVYTEAFF	TGTGCCAGCTCACCTTTGACGGTTTACACTGAAGCTTTCTTT
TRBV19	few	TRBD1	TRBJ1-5	CASGDRVIRGQPQHF	TGTGCCAGTGGGGACAGGGTCATTCGCGGTCAGCCCCAGCATTTT
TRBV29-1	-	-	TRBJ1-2	CSVDGPEIYGYTF	TGCAGCGTTGATGGTCCAGAAATCTATGGCTACACCTTC
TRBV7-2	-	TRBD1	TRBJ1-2	CASSLTLTGGDGYTF	TGTGCCAGCAGCTTAACGTTGACAGGGGGCGATGGCTACACCTTC
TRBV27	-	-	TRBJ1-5	CASSFPSSNQPQHF	TGTGCCAGCAGTTTCCCCTCTAGCAATCAGCCCCAGCATTTT
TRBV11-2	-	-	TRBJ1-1	CASSSLDENTEAFF	TGTGCCAGCAGCTCCTTAGACGAGAACACTGAAGCTTTCTTT
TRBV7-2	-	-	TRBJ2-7	CASRLSISGSYEQYF	TGTGCCAGCAGGCTTAGTATAAGCGGGTCCTACGAGCAGTACTTC
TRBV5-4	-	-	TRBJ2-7	CASSLEGTEQYF	TGTGCCAGCAGCTTGGAAGGGACCGAGCAGTACTTC
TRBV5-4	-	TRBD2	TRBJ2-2	CASSLVAGSTGELFF	TGTGCCAGCAGCTTGGTAGCGGGAAGCACCGGGGAGCTGTTTTTT
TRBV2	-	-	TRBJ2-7	CAGSWQDSYEQYF	TGTGCCGGTAGCTGGCAGGACTCCTACGAGCAGTACTTC
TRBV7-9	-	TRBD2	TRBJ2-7	CASRDSGSSYEQYF	TGTGCCAGCAGGGATAGCGGGAGTTCCTACGAGCAGTACTTC
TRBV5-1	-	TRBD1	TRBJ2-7	CASSPGTVNEQYF	TGCGCCAGCAGCCCGGGGACAGTAAATGAGCAGTACTTC
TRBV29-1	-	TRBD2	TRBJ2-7	CSVRTSGKDEQYF	TGCAGCGTTCGGACTAGCGGGAAAGACGAGCAGTACTTC
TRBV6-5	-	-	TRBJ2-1	CASSYSGSSYNEQFF	TGTGCCAGCAGTTACTCGGGGAGCTCCTACAATGAGCAGTTCTTC
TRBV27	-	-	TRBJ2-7	CASSLIPENLGYEQYF	TGTGCCAGCAGTTTAATTCCCGAGAACTTGGGCTACGAGCAGTACTTC
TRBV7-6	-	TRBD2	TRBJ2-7	CASSPRGRAGEPYYEQYF	TGTGCCAGCAGCCCACGGGGCCGAGCGGGAGAGCCTTACTACGAGCAGTACTTC
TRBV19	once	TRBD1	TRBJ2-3	CASTGQGADTQYF	TGTGCCAGTACCGGACAGGGGGCAGATACGCAGTATTTT
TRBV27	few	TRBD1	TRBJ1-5	CASSLQGGTQPQHF	TGTGCCAGCAGTTTACAGGGGGGAACTCAGCCCCAGCATTTT
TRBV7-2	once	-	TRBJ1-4	CASSSGQPNEKLFF	TGTGCCAGCAGCTCAGGACAGCCAAATGAAAAACTGTTTTTT